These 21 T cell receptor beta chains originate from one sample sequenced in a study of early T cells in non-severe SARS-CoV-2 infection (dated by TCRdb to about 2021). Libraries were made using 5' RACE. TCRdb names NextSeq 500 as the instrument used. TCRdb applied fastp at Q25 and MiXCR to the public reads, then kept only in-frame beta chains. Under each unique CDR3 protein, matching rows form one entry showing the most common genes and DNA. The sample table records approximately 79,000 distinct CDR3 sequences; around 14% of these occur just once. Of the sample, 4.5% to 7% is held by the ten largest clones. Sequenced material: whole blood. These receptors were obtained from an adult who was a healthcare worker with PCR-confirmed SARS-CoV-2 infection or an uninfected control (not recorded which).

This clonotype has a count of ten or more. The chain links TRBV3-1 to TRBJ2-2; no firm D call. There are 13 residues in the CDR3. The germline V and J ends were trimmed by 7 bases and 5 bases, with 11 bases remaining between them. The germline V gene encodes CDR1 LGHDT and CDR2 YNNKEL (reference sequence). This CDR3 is CASMLVGTGELFF. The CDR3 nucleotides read TGTGCCAGCATGCTGGTAGGGACCGGGGAGCTGTTTTTT. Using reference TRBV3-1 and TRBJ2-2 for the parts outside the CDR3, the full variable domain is DTAVSQTPKYLVTQMGNDKSIKCEQNLGHDTMYWYKQDSKKFLKIMFSYNNKELIINETVPNRFSPKSPDKAHLNLHINSLELGDSAVYFCASMLVGTGELFFGEGSRLTVL.

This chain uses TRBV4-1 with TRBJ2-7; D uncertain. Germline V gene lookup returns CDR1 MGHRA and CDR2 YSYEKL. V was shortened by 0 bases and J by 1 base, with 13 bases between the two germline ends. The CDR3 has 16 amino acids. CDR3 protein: CASSQDLGSTSYEQYF. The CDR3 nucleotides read TGCGCCAGCAGCCAAGATCTAGGCAGTACTTCCTACGAGCAGTACTTC.

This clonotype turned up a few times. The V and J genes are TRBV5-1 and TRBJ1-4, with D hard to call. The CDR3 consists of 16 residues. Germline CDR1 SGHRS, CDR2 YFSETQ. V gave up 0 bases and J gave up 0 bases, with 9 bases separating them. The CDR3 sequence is CASSLVSSATNEKLFF. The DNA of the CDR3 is TGCGCCAGCAGCTTGGTTTCCAGCGCAACTAATGAAAAACTGTTTTTT.

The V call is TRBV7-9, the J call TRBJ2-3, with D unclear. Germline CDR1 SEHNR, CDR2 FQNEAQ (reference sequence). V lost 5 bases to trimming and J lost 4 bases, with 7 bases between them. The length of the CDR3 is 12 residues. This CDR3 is CASSPRPDTQYF. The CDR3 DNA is TGTGCCAGCAGCCCTCGCCCAGATACGCAGTATTTT.

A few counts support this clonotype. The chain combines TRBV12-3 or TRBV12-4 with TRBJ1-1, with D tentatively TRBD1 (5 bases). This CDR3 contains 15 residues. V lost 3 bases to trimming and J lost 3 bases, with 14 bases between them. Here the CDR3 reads CASSFIQGVDTEAFF. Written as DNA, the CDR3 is TGTGCCAGCAGTTTTATTCAGGGAGTGGACACTGAAGCTTTCTTT.

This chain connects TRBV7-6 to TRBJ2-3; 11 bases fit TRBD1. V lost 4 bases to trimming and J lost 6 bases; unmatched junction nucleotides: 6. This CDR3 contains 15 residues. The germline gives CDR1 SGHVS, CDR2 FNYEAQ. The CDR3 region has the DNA TGTGCCAGCAGCTCCTACCGGGACAGGGGGGATACGCAGTATTTT. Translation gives CASSSYRDRGDTQYF.

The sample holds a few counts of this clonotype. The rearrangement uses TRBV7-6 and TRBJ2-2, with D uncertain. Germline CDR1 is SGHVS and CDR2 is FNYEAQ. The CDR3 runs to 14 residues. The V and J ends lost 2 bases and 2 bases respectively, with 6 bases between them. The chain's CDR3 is CASSLRINTGELFF. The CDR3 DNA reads TGTGCCAGCAGCTTACGGATTAACACCGGGGAGCTGTTTTTT.

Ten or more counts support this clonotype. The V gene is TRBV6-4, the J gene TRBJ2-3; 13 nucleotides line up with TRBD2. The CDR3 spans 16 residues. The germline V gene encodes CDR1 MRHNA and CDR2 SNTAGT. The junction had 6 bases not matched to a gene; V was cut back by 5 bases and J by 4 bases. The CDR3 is CASSTGTSGNPDTQYF. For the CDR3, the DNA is TGTGCCAGCAGTACCGGGACTAGCGGGAACCCAGATACGCAGTATTTT.

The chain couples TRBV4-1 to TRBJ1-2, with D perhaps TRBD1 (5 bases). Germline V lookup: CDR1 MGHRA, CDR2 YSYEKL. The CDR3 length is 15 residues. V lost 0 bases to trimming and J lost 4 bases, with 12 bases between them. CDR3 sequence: CASSQDTWTSYGYTF. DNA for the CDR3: TGCGCCAGCAGCCAAGATACGTGGACATCCTATGGCTACACCTTC.

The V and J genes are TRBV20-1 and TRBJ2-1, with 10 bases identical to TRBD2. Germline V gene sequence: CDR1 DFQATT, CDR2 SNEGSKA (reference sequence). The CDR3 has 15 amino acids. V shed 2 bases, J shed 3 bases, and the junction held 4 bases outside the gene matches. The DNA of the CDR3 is TGCAGTGCTAGATACCCTAGCGGGAGCTACAATGAGCAGTTCTTC. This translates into CSARYPSGSYNEQFF.

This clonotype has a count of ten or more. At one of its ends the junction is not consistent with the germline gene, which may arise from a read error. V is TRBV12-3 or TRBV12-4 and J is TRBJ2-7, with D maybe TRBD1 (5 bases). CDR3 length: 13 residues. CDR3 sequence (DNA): TGTGCCACCAGTTTATTTCAGGGATACGAGCAGTACTTC. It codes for CATSLFQGYEQYF.

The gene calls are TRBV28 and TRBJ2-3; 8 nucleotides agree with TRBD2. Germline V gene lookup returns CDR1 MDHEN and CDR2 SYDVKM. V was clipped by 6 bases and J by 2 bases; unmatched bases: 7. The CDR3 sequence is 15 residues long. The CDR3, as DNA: TGTGCCAGCAGCCCCATAGCGGGGACCACAGATACGCAGTATTTT. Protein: CASSPIAGTTDTQYF.

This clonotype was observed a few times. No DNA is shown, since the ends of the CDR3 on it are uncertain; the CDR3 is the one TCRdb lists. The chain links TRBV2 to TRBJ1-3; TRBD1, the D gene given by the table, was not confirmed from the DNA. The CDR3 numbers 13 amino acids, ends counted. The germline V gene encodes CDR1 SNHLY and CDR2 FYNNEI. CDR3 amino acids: CASILDRGDTIYF.

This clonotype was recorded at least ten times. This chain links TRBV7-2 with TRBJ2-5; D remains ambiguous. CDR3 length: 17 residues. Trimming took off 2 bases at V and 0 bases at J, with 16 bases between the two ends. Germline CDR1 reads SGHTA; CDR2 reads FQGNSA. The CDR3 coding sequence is TGTGCCAGCAGCTTAAGCCGGCGGTCCGGGTACCAAGAGACCCAGTACTTC. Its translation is CASSLSRRSGYQETQYF.

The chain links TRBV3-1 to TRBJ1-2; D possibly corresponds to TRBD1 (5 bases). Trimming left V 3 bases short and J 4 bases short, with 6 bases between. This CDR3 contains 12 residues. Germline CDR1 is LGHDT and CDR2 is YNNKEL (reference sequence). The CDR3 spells CASSQGTYGYTF. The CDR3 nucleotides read TGTGCCAGCAGCCAGGGGACCTATGGCTACACCTTC.

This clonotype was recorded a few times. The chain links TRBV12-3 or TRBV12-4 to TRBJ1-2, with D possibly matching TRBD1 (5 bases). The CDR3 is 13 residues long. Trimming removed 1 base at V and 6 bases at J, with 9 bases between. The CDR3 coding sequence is TGTGCCAGCAGTTTAGGGGGCATCCATGGCTACACCTTC. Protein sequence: CASSLGGIHGYTF.

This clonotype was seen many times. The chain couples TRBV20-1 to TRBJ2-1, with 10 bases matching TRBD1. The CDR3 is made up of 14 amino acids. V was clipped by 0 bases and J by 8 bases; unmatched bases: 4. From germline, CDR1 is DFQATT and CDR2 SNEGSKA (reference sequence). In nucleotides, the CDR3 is TGCAGTGCTAGAGATCGACAGGGGGCGCATGAGCAGTTCTTC. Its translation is CSARDRQGAHEQFF.

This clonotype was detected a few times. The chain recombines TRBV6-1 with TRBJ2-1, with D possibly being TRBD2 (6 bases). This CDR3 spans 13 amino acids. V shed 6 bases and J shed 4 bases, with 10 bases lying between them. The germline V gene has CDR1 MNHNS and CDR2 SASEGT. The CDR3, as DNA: TGTGCCAGCAGGAGCGGGTTTTACAATGAGCAGTTCTTC. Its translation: CASRSGFYNEQFF.

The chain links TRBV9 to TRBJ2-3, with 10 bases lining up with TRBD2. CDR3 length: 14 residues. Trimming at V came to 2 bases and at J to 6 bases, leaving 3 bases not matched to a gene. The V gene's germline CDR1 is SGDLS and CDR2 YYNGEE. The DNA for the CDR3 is TGTGCCAGCAGCGTTATAGCGGGGGGCGATACGCAGTATTTT. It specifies CASSVIAGGDTQYF.

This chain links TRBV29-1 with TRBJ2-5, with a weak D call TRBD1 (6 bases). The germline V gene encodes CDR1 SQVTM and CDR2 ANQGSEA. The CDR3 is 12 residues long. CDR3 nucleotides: TGCAGTGCTAGGACAGACCAAGAGACCCAGTACTTC. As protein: CSARTDQETQYF.

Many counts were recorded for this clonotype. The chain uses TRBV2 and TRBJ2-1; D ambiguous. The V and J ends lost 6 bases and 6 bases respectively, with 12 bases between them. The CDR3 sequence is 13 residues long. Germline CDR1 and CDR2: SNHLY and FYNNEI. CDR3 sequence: CASRNDWTNEQFF. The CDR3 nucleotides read TGTGCCAGCAGAAACGACTGGACCAATGAGCAGTTCTTC.